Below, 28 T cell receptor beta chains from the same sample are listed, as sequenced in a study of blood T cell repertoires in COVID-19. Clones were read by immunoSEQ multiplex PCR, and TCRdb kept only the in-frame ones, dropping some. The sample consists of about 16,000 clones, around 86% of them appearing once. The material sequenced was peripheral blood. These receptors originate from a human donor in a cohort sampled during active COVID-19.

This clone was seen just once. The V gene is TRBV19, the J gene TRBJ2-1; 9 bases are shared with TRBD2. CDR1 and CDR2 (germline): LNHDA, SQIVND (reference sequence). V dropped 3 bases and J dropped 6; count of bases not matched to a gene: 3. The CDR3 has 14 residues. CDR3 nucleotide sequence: TGTGCCAGTAGTATGCGCGGGGGGGCCAATGAGCAGTTCTTC. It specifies CASSMRGGANEQFF.

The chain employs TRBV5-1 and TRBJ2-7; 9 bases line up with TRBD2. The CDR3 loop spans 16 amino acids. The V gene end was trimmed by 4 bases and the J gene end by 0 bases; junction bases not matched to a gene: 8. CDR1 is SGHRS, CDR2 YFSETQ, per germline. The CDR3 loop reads CASSNVAGVISYEQYF. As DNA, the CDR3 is TGCGCCAGCAGCAACGTAGCGGGGGTTATCTCCTACGAGCAGTACTTC. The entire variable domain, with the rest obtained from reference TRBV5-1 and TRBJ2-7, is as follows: KAGVTQTPRYLIKTRGQQVTLSCSPISGHRSVSWYQQTPGQGLQFLFEYFSETQRNKGNFPGRFSGRQFSNSRSEMNVSTLELGDSALYLCASSNVAGVISYEQYFGPGTRLTVT.

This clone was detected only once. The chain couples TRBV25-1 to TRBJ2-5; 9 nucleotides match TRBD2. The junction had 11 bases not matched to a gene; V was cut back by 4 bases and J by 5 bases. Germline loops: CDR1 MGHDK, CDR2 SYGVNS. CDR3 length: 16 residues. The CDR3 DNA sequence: TGTGCCAGCAGTGGGGGTGAACTAGCGGGCCGGGAGACCCAGTACTTC. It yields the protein CASSGGELAGRETQYF. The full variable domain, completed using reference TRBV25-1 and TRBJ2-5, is EADIYQTPRYLVIGTGKKITLECSQTMGHDKMYWYQQDPGMELHLIHYSYGVNSTEKGDLSSESTVSRIRTEHFPLTLESARPSHTSQYLCASSGGELAGRETQYFGPGTRLLVL.

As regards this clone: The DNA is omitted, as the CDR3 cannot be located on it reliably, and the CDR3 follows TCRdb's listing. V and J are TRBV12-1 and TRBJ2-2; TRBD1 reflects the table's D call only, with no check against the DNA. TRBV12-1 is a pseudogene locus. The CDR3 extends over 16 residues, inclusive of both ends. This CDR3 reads CASSFVGQGATGELFF.

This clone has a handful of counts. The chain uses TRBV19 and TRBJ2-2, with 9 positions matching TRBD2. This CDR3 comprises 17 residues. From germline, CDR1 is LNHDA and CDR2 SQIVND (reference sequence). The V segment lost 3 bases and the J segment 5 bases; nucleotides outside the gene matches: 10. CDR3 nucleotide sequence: TGTGCCAGTAGTATCGACCCAGCGGGGGGCGGGACCGGGGAGCTGTTTTTT. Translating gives CASSIDPAGGGTGELFF.

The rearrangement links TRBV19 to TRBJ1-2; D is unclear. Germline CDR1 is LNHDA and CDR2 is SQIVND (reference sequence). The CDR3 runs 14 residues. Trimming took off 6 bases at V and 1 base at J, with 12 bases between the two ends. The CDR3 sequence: CASRSEPINYGYTF. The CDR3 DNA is TGTGCCAGTAGGTCTGAACCTATTAACTATGGCTACACCTTC.

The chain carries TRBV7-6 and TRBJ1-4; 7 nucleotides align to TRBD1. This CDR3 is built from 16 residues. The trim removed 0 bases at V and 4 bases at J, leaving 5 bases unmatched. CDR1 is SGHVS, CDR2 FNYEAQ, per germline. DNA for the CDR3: TGTGCCAGCAGCTTAGCGCAGGGGGGCCGTAATGAAAAACTGTTTTTT. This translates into CASSLAQGGRNEKLFF.

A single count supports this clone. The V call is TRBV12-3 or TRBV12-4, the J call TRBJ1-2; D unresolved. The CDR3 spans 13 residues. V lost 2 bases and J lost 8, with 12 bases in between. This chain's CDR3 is CASSLFGAAGYTF. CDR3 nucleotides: TGTGCCAGCAGTTTATTCGGTGCGGCCGGCTACACCTTC.

CDR3 amino acids: CASSSPGQGGFEETQYF. As DNA, the CDR3 is TGTGCCAGCAGCTCTCCGGGACAGGGAGGATTTGAGGAGACCCAGTACTTC. This sequence joins TRBV5-6 and TRBJ2-5, with 9 bases lining up with TRBD1. CDR3 length equals 17 residues. In germline, CDR1 is SGHDT, CDR2 YYEEEE. The trim removed 3 bases at V and 5 bases at J, leaving 14 bases unmatched.

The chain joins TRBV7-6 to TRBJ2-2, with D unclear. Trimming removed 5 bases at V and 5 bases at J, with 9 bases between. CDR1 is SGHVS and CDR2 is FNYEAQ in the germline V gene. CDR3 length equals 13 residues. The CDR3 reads CASSLLDTGELFF. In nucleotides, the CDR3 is TGTGCCAGCAGCCTACTCGATACCGGGGAGCTGTTTTTT.

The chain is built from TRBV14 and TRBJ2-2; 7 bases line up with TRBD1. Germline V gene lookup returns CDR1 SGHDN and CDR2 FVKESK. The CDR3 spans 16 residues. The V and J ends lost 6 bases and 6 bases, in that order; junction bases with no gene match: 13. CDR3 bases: TGTGCCAGCAGACTAAGGACAGGTAAAGAGTCCGGGGAGCTGTTTTTT. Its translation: CASRLRTGKESGELFF.

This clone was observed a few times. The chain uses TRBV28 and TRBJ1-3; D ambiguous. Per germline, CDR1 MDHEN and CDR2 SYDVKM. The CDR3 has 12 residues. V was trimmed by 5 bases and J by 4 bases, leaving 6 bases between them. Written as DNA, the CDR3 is TGTGCCAGCAGTCCATCCGGAAACACCATATATTTT. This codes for CASSPSGNTIYF. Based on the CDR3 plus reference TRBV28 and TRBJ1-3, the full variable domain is DVKVTQSSRYLVKRTGEKVFLECVQDMDHENMFWYRQDPGLGLRLIYFSYDVKMKEKGDIPEGYSVSREKKERFSLILESASTNQTSMYLCASSPSGNTIYFGEGSWLTVV.

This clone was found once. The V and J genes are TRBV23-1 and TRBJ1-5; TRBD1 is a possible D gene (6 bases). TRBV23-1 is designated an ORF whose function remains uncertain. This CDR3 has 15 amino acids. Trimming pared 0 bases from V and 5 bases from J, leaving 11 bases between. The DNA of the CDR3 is TGCGCCAGCAGTCAATCGTTCAGGGGCCATCAGCCCCAGCATTTT. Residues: CASSQSFRGHQPQHF.

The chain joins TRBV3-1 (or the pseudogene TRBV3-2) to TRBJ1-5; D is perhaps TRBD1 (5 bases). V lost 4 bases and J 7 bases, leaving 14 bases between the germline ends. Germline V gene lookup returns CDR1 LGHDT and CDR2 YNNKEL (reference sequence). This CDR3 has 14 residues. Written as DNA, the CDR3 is TGTGCCAGCAGCCCGGACATGGTTGAGCAGCCCCAGCATTTT. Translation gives CASSPDMVEQPQHF.

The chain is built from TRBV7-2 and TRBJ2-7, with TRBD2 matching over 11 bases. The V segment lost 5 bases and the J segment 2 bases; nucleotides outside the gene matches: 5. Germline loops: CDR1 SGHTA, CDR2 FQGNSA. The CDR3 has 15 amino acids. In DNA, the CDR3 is TGTGCCAGCAGCCGGCTAGCGGGGGGAACCTACGAGCAGTACTTC. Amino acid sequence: CASSRLAGGTYEQYF.

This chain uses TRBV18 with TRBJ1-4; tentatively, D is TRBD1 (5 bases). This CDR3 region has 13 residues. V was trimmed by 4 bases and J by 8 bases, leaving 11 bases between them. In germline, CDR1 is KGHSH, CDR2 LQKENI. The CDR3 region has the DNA TGTGCCAGCTCACACAGGACGGAAGAAAAACTGTTTTTT. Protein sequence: CASSHRTEEKLFF. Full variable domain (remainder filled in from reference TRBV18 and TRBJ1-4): NAGVMQNPRHLVRRRGQEARLRCSPMKGHSHVYWYRQLPEEGLKFMVYLQKENIIDESGMPKERFSAEFPKEGPSILRIQQVVRGDSAAYFCASSHRTEEKLFFGSGTQLSVL.

CDR3 nucleotides: TGCGCCAGCAGCCAAACCGGGACAGAGCTTTACGAGCAGTACTTC. Encoded protein: CASSQTGTELYEQYF. The chain links TRBV5-1 to TRBJ2-7; the match to TRBD1 covers 7 bases. The CDR3 is 15 residues long. CDR1 is SGHRS, CDR2 YFSETQ, per germline. The ends lost 4 bases at V and 4 bases at J; junction bases unmatched: 11.

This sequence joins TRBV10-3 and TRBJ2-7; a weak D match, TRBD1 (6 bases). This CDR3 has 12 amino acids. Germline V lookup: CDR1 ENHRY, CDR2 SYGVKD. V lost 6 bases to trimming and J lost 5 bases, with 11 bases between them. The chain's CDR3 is CAISPDRNEQYF. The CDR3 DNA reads TGTGCCATCAGCCCCGACAGGAACGAGCAGTACTTC.

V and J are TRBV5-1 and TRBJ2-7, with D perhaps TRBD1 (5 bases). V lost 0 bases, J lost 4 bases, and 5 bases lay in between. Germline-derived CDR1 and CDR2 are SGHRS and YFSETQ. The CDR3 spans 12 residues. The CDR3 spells CASSLGQYEQYF. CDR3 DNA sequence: TGCGCCAGCAGCTTGGGACAGTACGAGCAGTACTTC.

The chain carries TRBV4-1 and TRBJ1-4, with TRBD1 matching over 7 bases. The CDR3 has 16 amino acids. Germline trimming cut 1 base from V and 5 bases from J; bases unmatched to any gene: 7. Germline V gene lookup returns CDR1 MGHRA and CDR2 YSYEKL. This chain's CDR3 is CASSQVQSGGNEKLFF. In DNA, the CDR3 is TGCGCCAGCAGCCAAGTTCAGTCAGGGGGAAATGAAAAACTGTTTTTT.

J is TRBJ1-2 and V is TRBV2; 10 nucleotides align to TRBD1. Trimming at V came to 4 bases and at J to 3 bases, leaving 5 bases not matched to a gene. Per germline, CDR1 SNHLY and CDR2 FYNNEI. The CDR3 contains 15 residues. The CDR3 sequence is CASSGRDRGDYGYTF. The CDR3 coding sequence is TGTGCCAGCAGTGGAAGGGACAGGGGCGACTATGGCTACACCTTC.

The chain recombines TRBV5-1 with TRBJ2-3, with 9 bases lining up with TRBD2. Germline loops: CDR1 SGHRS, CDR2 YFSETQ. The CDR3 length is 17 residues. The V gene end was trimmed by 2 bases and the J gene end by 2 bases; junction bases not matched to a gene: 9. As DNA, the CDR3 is TGCGCCAGCAGCTTTGGGGCTAGCGGGGTATACACAGATACGCAGTATTTT. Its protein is CASSFGASGVYTDTQYF.

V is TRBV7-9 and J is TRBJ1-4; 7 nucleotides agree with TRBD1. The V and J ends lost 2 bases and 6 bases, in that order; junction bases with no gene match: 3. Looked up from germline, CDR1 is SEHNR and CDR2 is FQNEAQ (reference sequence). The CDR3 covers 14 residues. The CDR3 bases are TGTGCCAGCAGCTTAAGCAGGGGGGATGAAAAACTGTTTTTT. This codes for CASSLSRGDEKLFF. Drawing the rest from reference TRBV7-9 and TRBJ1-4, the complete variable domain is DTGVSQNPRHKITKRGQNVTFRCDPISEHNRLYWYRQTLGQGPEFLTYFQNEAQLEKSRLLSDRFSAERPKGSFSTLEIQRTEQGDSAMYLCASSLSRGDEKLFFGSGTQLSVL.

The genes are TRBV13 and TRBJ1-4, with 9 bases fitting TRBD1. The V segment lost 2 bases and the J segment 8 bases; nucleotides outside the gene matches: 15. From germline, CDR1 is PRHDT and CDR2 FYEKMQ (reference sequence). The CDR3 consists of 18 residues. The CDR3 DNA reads TGTGCCAGCAGCTTATCTCTGCGTGCGGGACAGGGTTTCGAAAAACTGTTTTTT. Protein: CASSLSLRAGQGFEKLFF.

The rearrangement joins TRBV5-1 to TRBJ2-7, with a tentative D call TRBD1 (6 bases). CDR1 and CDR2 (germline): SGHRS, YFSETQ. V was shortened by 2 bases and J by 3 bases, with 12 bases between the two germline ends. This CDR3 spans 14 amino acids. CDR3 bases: TGCGCCAGCAGCTTCACAGGGCCCCTCTACGAGCAGTACTTC. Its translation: CASSFTGPLYEQYF.

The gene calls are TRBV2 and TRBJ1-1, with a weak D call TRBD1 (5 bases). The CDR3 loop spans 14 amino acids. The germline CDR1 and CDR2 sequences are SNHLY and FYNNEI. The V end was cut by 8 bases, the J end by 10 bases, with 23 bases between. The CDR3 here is CASLAGPAGGRAFF. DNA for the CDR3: TGTGCCAGCCTAGCAGGGCCCGCGGGGGGGAGAGCTTTCTTT.

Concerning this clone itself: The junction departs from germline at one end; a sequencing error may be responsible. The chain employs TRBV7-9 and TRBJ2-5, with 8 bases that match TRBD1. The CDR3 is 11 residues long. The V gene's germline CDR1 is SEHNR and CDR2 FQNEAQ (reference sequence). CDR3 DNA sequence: TGTGCCAGCAGCGTCAGGGGGCCCATGAACTTC. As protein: CASSVRGPMNF.

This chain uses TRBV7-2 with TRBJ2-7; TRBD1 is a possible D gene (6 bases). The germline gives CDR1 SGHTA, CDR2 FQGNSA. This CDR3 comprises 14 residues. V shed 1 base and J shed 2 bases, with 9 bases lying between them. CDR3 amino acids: CASSLVTGTYEQYF. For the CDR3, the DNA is TGTGCCAGCAGCTTAGTCACAGGGACCTACGAGCAGTACTTC.